The 8 T cell receptor beta chains in this list originate from one sample, sequenced in a study of shared clonotypes between healthy human individuals. Sequencing used immunoSEQ multiplex PCR; TCRdb keeps in-frame clones, though not all of them. The sample contains about 1 million clones, more than 60% of which appear only once. Source material: memory CD4+ T cells sorted from blood. Stated subset: CD45RA-negative fraction. The receptors shown here come from a man between 18 and 35 years old in good health.

The J gene is TRBJ2-5, the V gene TRBV18; D may match TRBD1 or TRBD2 (5 bases each). With 0 bases removed from V and 0 bases from J, the gap between germline ends came to 5 bases. CDR3 length equals 14 residues. Germline V gene sequence: CDR1 KGHSH, CDR2 LQKENI. Here the CDR3 DNA reads TGTGCCAGCTCACCACCGGGACACCAAGAGACCCAGTACTTC. It encodes CASSPPGHQETQYF.

V usage is TRBV6-1 and J usage is TRBJ1-2; TRBD1 might be the D (5 bases). Trimming removed 7 bases at V and 7 bases at J, with 13 bases between. This CDR3 is built from 12 residues. In germline, CDR1 is MNHNS, CDR2 SASEGT. The CDR3 sequence: CASTGTAGGYTF. DNA of the CDR3: TGTGCCAGCACGGGGACGGCGGGTGGCTACACCTTC.

V usage is TRBV30 and J usage is TRBJ1-1; D perhaps matches TRBD1 (5 bases). V was clipped by 3 bases and J by 4 bases, with 12 bases between them. There are 13 residues in the CDR3. Germline V CDR1 and CDR2: GTSNPN, SVGIG (reference sequence). The CDR3, as DNA: TGTGCCTGGAGGGGGCAGGGAACCACTGAAGCTTTCTTT. It is translated as CAWRGQGTTEAFF. Using reference TRBV30 and TRBJ1-1 for the parts outside the CDR3, the full variable domain is SQTIHQWPATLVQPVGSPLSLECTVEGTSNPNLYWYRQAAGRGLQLLFYSVGIGQISSEVPQNLSASRPQDRQFILSSKKLLLSDSGFYLCAWRGQGTTEAFFGQGTRLTVV.

The rearrangement uses TRBV5-6 and TRBJ2-1, with TRBD2 matching over 8 bases. CDR1 and CDR2 (germline): SGHDT, YYEEEE. This CDR3 is built from 15 residues. Trimming took 2 bases from V and 3 from J; bases not matched to a gene: 4. CDR3 DNA sequence: TGTGCCAGCAGCTTAGTAGGGACTAGCTACAATGAGCAGTTCTTC. It yields the protein CASSLVGTSYNEQFF.

The table lists this clone with a count of one. The V gene is TRBV7-3, the J gene TRBJ1-2; D might be TRBD1 (6 bases). CDR3 length equals 17 residues. Germline-derived CDR1 and CDR2 are SGHTA and FQGTGA. Trimming cost V 2 bases and J 8 bases, with 24 bases left between them. This CDR3 is CASSLFPTGKVQDGYTF. For the CDR3, the DNA is TGTGCCAGCAGCTTATTCCCCACAGGGAAAGTGCAAGACGGCTACACCTTC.

The chain recombines TRBV5-1 with TRBJ2-2; D remains unclear. Germline lookup yields CDR1 SGHRS and CDR2 YFSETQ. This CDR3 contains 14 residues. Between the trimmed V and J ends, which lost 1 base and 2 bases, there was a span of 6 bases. The CDR3 DNA sequence: TGCGCCAGCAGCTTGAACATCAACACCGGGGAGCTGTTTTTT. Amino acids: CASSLNINTGELFF.

This CDR3 reads CASSFVGGSSYEQYF. The CDR3 nucleotides read TGCGCCAGCAGCTTCGTAGGGGGGAGCTCCTACGAGCAGTACTTC. The chain uses TRBV5-1 and TRBJ2-7, with D perhaps given as TRBD1 or TRBD2 (6 bases each). The length of the CDR3 is 15 residues. Germline values: CDR1 SGHRS, CDR2 YFSETQ. Trimming took off 2 bases at V and 0 bases at J, with 12 bases between the two ends.

The V and J genes are TRBV6-5 and TRBJ2-5; D possibly uses TRBD1 or TRBD2 (5 bases each). With the DNA end fitting TRBJ2-7 better, the J assignment may be wrong. Germline CDR1 and CDR2: MNHEY and SVGAGI. CDR3 size: 14 residues. The CDR3, as DNA: TGTGCCAGCAGTTTAACGGGACCACCTTACGAGCAGTACTTC. Residues: CASSLTGPPYEQYF.